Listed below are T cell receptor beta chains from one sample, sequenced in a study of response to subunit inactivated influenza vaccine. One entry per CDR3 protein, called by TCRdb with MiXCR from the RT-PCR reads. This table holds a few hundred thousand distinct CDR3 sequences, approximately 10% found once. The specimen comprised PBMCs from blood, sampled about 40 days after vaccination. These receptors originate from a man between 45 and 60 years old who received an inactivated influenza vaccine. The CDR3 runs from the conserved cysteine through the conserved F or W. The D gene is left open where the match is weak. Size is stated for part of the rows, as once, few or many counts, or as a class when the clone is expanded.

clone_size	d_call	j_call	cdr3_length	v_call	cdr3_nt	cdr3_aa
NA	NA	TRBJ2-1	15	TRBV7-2	TGTGCCAGCAGGTACAGGGAAAGGAGCTACAATGAGCAGTTCTTC	CASRYRERSYNEQFF
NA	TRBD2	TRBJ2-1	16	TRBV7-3	TGTGCCAGCAGCTTAGGACTAGCGACAGCTTACAATGAGCAGTTCTTC	CASSLGLATAYNEQFF
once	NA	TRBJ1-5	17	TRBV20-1	TGCTGTGCTAGAGATGCGGGACAAACGATCGGCAATCAGCCCCAGCATTTT	CCARDAGQTIGNQPQHF
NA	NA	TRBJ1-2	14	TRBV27	TGTGCCAGCAGTTTAAGTCGACGGGCCTATGGCTACACCTTC	CASSLSRRAYGYTF
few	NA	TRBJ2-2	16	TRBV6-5	TGTGCCAGCAATTCTCTCGGGACCGCGAACACCGGGGAGCTGTTTTTT	CASNSLGTANTGELFF
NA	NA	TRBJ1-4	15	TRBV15	TGTGCCACCAGCAGAGATTTAAATAGTCCGGATGGACTGTTTTTT	CATSRDLNSPDGLFF
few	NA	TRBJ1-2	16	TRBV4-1	TGCGCCAGCAGCCAAAACATGTCCAGGTTGCGCTATGGCTACACCTTC	CASSQNMSRLRYGYTF
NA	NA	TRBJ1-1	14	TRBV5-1	TGCGCCAGCAGCTTGGAGGGAGCGGTCACTGAAGCTTTCTTT	CASSLEGAVTEAFF
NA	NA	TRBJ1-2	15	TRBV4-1	TGCGCCAGCAGCCAAGAGGGTGCGGTAACGAGTGGCTACACCTTC	CASSQEGAVTSGYTF
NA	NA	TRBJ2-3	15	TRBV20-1	TGCTGTGCTAGCCGCCTCGGATCTAGCACAGATACGCAGTATTTT	CCASRLGSSTDTQYF
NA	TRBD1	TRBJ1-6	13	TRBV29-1	TGCAGCGTTGGACAGGGCGAGAATTCACCCCTCTACTTT	CSVGQGENSPLYF
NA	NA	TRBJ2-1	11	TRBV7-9	TGTGCCAGCAGCTTTGTCGATGAGCAGTTCTTC	CASSFVDEQFF
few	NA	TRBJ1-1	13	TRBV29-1	TGCAGCGTGAATCCTCCAGGGGCCCCTGAAGCTTTCTTT	CSVNPPGAPEAFF